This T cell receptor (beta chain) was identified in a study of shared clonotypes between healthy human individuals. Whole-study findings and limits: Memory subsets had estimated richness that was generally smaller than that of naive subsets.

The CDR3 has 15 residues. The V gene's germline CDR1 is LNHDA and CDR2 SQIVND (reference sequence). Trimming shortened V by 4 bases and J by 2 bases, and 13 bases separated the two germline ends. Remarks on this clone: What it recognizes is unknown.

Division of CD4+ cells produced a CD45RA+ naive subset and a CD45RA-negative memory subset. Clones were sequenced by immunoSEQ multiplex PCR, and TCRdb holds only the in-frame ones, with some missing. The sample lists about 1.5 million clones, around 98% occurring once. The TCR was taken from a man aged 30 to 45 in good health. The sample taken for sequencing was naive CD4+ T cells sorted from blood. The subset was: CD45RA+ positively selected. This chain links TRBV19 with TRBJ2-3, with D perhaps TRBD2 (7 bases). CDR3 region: CASSTRGTNTDTQYF. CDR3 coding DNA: TGTGCCAGTAGTACAAGGGGGACTAACACAGATACGCAGTATTTT.